One and the same sample provided the 26 T cell receptor beta chains below, sequenced in a study of cytomegalovirus exposure and HLA in healthy donors. This PCR relied on a set of 60 Vbeta primers and 13 Jbeta primers. Only in-frame clones appear in the TCRdb table, and some are missing; sequencing was by immunoSEQ multiplex PCR. The sample records over 150,000 clones, 82% being singletons. Sequencing used PBMCs. These receptors were collected from a woman aged 45-60 years in good health and CMV-seropositive.

V is TRBV19 and J is TRBJ2-7, with a possible D match to TRBD1 (5 bases). Germline CDR1 and CDR2: LNHDA and SQIVND (reference sequence). Trimming cost V 4 bases and J 7 bases, with 14 bases left between them. The CDR3 is 13 residues long. For the CDR3, the DNA is TGTGCCAGTAGTACGACAGTGATGAGGGAGCAGTACTTC. This encodes CASSTTVMREQYF.

The chain employs TRBV19 and TRBJ1-5; TRBD1 aligns across 8 bases. The J segment lost 2 bases and the V segment lost 11 bases, leaving 11 bases of the junction unmatched. Germline CDR1 is LNHDA and CDR2 is SQIVND (reference sequence). The CDR3 has 15 residues. This CDR3 reads CASHRGEGRNQPQHF. The CDR3 DNA reads TGTGCCTCCCACAGGGGGGAGGGACGCAATCAGCCCCAGCATTTT.

The J gene is TRBJ2-7, the V gene TRBV5-5, with TRBD1 matching 10 bases. The CDR3 spans 13 residues. After removal of 5 bases from V and 5 bases from J, the junction contained 4 bases not matched to a gene. The germline CDR1 and CDR2 sequences are SGHKS and YYEKEE (reference sequence). The CDR3 sequence: CASRRQGADEQYF. The CDR3 DNA follows: TGTGCCAGCAGGCGACAGGGGGCAGACGAGCAGTACTTC.

The genes are TRBV19 and TRBJ2-3; 12 nucleotides align to TRBD2. Germline V lookup: CDR1 LNHDA, CDR2 SQIVND (reference sequence). J lost 3 bases, V lost 4 bases, and 5 bases had no gene match. This CDR3 is built from 16 residues. This CDR3 reads CASSTETSGGTDTQYF. DNA for the CDR3: TGTGCCAGTAGTACAGAGACTAGCGGGGGAACAGATACGCAGTATTTT.

V is TRBV28 and J is TRBJ2-7, with TRBD1 matching over 8 bases. This CDR3 is 16 amino acids long. V gave up 6 bases and J gave up 5 bases; unmatched junction bases: 15. The germline gives CDR1 MDHEN, CDR2 SYDVKM. CDR3 DNA: TGTGCCAGCAGGAATTCCCTTGGACAGGGTCAGGACGAGCAGTACTTC. Translating gives CASRNSLGQGQDEQYF. Based on the CDR3 plus reference TRBV28 and TRBJ2-7, the full variable domain is DVKVTQSSRYLVKRTGEKVFLECVQDMDHENMFWYRQDPGLGLRLIYFSYDVKMKEKGDIPEGYSVSREKKERFSLILESASTNQTSMYLCASRNSLGQGQDEQYFGPGTRLTVT.

The J gene is TRBJ2-5, the V gene TRBV5-5; TRBD2 matches at 7 bases. The J call may be in error: the DNA end matches TRBJ2-7 better. The germline V gene encodes CDR1 SGHKS and CDR2 YYEKEE (reference sequence). The CDR3 has 14 amino acids. The chain's CDR3 is CASSFGLGRYEQYF. Written as DNA, the CDR3 is TGTGCCAGCAGCTTTGGACTAGGCAGGTACGAGCAGTACTTC.

The chain is built from TRBV5-6 and TRBJ2-5; TRBD2 matches at 9 bases. The J call is in doubt because the DNA end fits TRBJ2-7 better. The CDR3 runs to 15 residues. CDR1 is SGHDT and CDR2 is YYEEEE in the germline V gene. The CDR3 loop is CASSAGGGKNYEQYF. CDR3 nucleotide sequence: TGTGCCAGCAGCGCGGGGGGGGGCAAAAACTACGAGCAGTACTTC.

This sequence joins TRBV5-1 and TRBJ1-1; D perhaps matches TRBD1 (6 bases). Germline values: CDR1 SGHRS, CDR2 YFSETQ. There are 16 residues in the CDR3. V dropped 3 bases and J dropped 4 bases, with 19 bases sitting between them. The CDR3 DNA reads as TGCGCCAGCAGCTCTAATCAACAGGGTTTGGCCACTGAAGCTTTCTTT. This sequence encodes CASSSNQQGLATEAFF.

V and J are TRBV5-1 and TRBJ2-5; possible D gene TRBD2, 5 bases. Per the germline V gene, CDR1 is SGHRS and CDR2 is YFSETQ. V was trimmed by 4 bases and J by 4 bases, leaving 11 bases between them. The CDR3 length is 13 residues. CDR3 nucleotides: TGCGCCAGCAGCCTATCCGGGGTAGAGACCCAGTACTTC. As protein: CASSLSGVETQYF.

J is TRBJ2-2 and V is TRBV6-1, with TRBD1 as a possible D gene (5 bases). The length of the CDR3 is 15 residues. Trimming stripped 2 bases from V and 4 bases from J, with 11 bases between. The germline V gene encodes CDR1 MNHNS and CDR2 SASEGT. CDR3 sequence reads: CASSEQGWGTGELFF. The CDR3, as DNA: TGTGCCAGCAGTGAACAGGGTTGGGGCACCGGGGAGCTGTTTTTT.

This clone has a handful of counts. This chain links TRBV6-6 with TRBJ1-2; weak D call: TRBD1 (6 bases). CDR1 MNHNY and CDR2 SVGAGI come from the germline V gene (reference sequence). This CDR3 spans 13 amino acids. With 7 bases removed from V and 8 bases from J, the gap between germline ends came to 17 bases. In DNA form, the CDR3 reads TGTGCCAGCATTCACAGGGCAGGCAGCGGCTACACCTTC. Translated: CASIHRAGSGYTF.

The chain links TRBV4-3 to TRBJ2-3, with TRBD2 identical over 8 bases. The V and J ends lost 0 bases and 0 bases, in that order; junction bases with no gene match: 2. The CDR3 covers 16 residues. Germline V gene lookup returns CDR1 LGHNA and CDR2 YSLEER. The CDR3 DNA sequence: TGCGCCAGCAGCCAAGACAGCGGGGGTAGCACAGATACGCAGTATTTT. Protein: CASSQDSGGSTDTQYF.

This clone occurred once. This sequence joins TRBV7-9 and TRBJ2-7; weak D call: TRBD2 (5 bases). CDR3 size: 12 residues. V lost 6 bases and J 5 bases, leaving 11 bases between the germline ends. Germline values: CDR1 SEHNR, CDR2 FQNEAQ (reference sequence). The CDR3 bases are TGTGCCAGCAGTACGAAGCGGAACGAGCAGTACTTC. Protein product: CASSTKRNEQYF. Drawing the rest from reference TRBV7-9 and TRBJ2-7, the complete variable domain is DTGVSQNPRHKITKRGQNVTFRCDPISEHNRLYWYRQTLGQGPEFLTYFQNEAQLEKSRLLSDRFSAERPKGSFSTLEIQRTEQGDSAMYLCASSTKRNEQYFGPGTRLTVT.

The chain uses TRBV5-1 and TRBJ2-1; possible D gene TRBD2, 6 bases. Germline-derived CDR1 and CDR2 are SGHRS and YFSETQ. CDR3 length: 16 residues. The V gene lost 4 bases and the J gene lost 3 bases, with 17 bases spanning the gap. The CDR3 is CASSAILASHYNEQFF. The DNA of the CDR3 is TGCGCCAGCAGCGCCATTCTAGCGTCCCACTACAATGAGCAGTTCTTC.

This chain uses TRBV10-3 with TRBJ2-5; 7 bases map to TRBD2. Germline CDR1 and CDR2: ENHRY and SYGVKD. The CDR3 length is 17 residues. Trimming took 2 bases from V and 0 from J; bases not matched to a gene: 9. CDR3 nucleotides: TGTGCCATCAGTGAGGGAAGGGGAGGGGTGTACCAAGAGACCCAGTACTTC. It codes for CAISEGRGGVYQETQYF.

The rearrangement joins TRBV6-5 to TRBJ2-4; 12 nucleotides align to TRBD1. Germline assignment: CDR1 MNHEY and CDR2 SVGAGI. The CDR3 length is 15 residues. Trimming cost V 2 bases and J 9 bases; bases outside gene matches: 5. CDR3 bases: TGTGCCAGCAGTTACGGGACAGGGGGCGAATTCATTCAGTACTTC. Translation: CASSYGTGGEFIQYF.

This clone was seen a few times. The chain is built from TRBV6-5 and TRBJ1-2; 7 positions agree with TRBD1. CDR1 MNHEY and CDR2 SVGAGI come from the germline V gene. Losses at the gene ends were 7 bases for V and 2 bases for J; bases not matched to a gene: 1. The CDR3 is made up of 12 amino acids. This CDR3 is CASKQGNYGYTF. CDR3 nucleotide sequence: TGTGCCAGCAAACAGGGGAACTATGGCTACACCTTC.

The gene calls are TRBV27 and TRBJ1-6, with D maybe TRBD1 (6 bases). The germline V gene has CDR1 MNHEY and CDR2 SMNVEV (reference sequence). Trimming took off 7 bases at V and 10 bases at J, with 17 bases between the two ends. The CDR3 consists of 14 residues. Here the CDR3 DNA reads TGTGCCAGCACCCCCTGGGGGGGCCGGTCACCCCTCCACTTT. Translated, it gives CASTPWGGRSPLHF.

This clone occurred once. The chain employs TRBV28 and TRBJ1-1; D is ambiguous. In germline, CDR1 is MDHEN, CDR2 SYDVKM. Trimming cost V 8 bases and J 4 bases, with 11 bases left between them. The CDR3 length is 12 residues. The CDR3 DNA sequence: TGTGCCAGCGGGGAGTTGGGCACTGAAGCTTTCTTT. Encoded protein: CASGELGTEAFF.

The rearrangement joins TRBV5-1 to TRBJ2-7, with 10 bases identical to TRBD1. The CDR3 has 14 residues. Germline loops: CDR1 SGHRS, CDR2 YFSETQ. Germline trimming cut 3 bases from V and 4 bases from J; bases unmatched to any gene: 4. The CDR3 sequence is CASSSGQGTYEQYF. For the CDR3, the DNA is TGCGCCAGCAGCTCGGGACAGGGGACTTACGAGCAGTACTTC.

The V and J genes are TRBV19 and TRBJ2-3; unclear D gene. The ends were cut back, 1 base at V and 0 bases at J, with 5 bases in the middle. The CDR3 spans 14 residues. The germline V gene has CDR1 LNHDA and CDR2 SQIVND (reference sequence). This CDR3 reads CASSIGPSTDTQYF. Here the CDR3 DNA reads TGTGCCAGTAGTATAGGGCCTAGCACAGATACGCAGTATTTT.

The V gene is TRBV25-1, the J gene TRBJ2-5, with D uncertain. Trimming took 0 bases from V and 4 from J, leaving 9 bases between them. The CDR3 length is 14 residues. Germline V lookup: CDR1 MGHDK, CDR2 SYGVNS. Here the CDR3 DNA reads TGTGCCAGCAGTGAATATTCGGGTATAGAGACCCAGTACTTC. Protein product: CASSEYSGIETQYF.

V gene TRBV11-3 combines with J gene TRBJ2-1; D perhaps matches TRBD2 (5 bases). CDR3 length equals 15 residues. V shed 0 bases and J shed 8 bases, with 14 bases lying between them. CDR1 SGHNT and CDR2 YENEEA come from the germline V gene. The CDR3 DNA reads TGTGCCAGCAGCTTAGATGGGTCCTTCGGGGATGAGCAGTTCTTC. Translated: CASSLDGSFGDEQFF.

As to this clone: Other DNA sequences in this sample translate to the same CDR3. The J gene is TRBJ2-5, the V gene TRBV6-5, with D perhaps matching TRBD2 (6 bases). The CDR3 spans 14 residues. Trimming removed 6 bases at V and 4 bases at J, with 15 bases between. CDR1 is MNHEY, CDR2 SVGAGI, per germline. The CDR3 DNA sequence: TGTGCCAGCAGCCGACTAGTCCCTGGAGAGACCCAGTACTTC. It codes for CASSRLVPGETQYF.

The chain has TRBV6-5 and TRBJ1-5; D possibly corresponds to TRBD1 (5 bases). This CDR3 region has 14 residues. In germline, CDR1 is MNHEY, CDR2 SVGAGI. Deletions cut 5 bases from V and 5 bases from J, with 13 bases between. CDR3 in amino acids: CASSRGDGDQPQHF. The CDR3 DNA is TGTGCCAGCAGTCGCGGGGACGGGGATCAGCCCCAGCATTTT.

This clone was seen more than once but under ten times. V usage is TRBV7-6 and J usage is TRBJ2-5; maybe TRBD1 (6 bases). The CDR3 is 16 amino acids. Trimming pared 5 bases from V and 0 bases from J, leaving 16 bases between. In germline, CDR1 is SGHVS, CDR2 FNYEAQ. In DNA, the CDR3 is TGTGCCAGCAGCCCGAGCGGACAGCGGTACCAAGAGACCCAGTACTTC. This translates into CASSPSGQRYQETQYF.